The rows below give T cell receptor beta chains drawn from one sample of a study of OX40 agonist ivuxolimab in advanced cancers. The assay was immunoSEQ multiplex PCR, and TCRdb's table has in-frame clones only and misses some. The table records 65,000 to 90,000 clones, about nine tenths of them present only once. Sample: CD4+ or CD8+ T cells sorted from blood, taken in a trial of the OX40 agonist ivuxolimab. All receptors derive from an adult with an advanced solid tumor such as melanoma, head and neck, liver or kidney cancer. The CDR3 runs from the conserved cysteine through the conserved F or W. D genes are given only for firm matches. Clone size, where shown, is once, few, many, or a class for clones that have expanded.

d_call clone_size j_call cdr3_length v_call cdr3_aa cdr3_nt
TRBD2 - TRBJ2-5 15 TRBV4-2 CASSPGLAGEETQYF TGTGCCAGCAGCCCAGGGCTAGCGGGGGAAGAGACCCAGTACTTC
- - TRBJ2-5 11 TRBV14 CASSQDFRVNF TGTGCCAGCAGCCAAGATTTCCGGGTAAACTTC
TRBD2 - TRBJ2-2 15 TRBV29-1 CSVRTSGRAAGELFF TGCAGCGTTCGGACTAGCGGGAGGGCCGCCGGGGAGCTGTTTTTT
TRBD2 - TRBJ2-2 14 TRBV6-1 CASSTSGGVGELFF TGTGCCAGCAGTACTAGCGGGGGGGTCGGGGAGCTGTTTTTT
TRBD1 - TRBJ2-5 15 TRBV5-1 CASSLDTGDQETQYF TGCGCCAGCAGCTTGGATACAGGGGACCAAGAGACCCAGTACTTC
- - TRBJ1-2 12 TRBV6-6 CASRRRSVGYTF TGTGCCAGCAGACGCCGTTCGGTTGGCTACACCTTC
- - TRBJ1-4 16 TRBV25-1 CASSEVVAGYSGKLFF TGTGCCAGCAGTGAAGTGGTGGCGGGCTACAGTGGAAAACTGTTTTTT
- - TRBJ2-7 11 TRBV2 CASSDNYEQYF TGTGCCAGCAGTGATAACTACGAGCAGTACTTC
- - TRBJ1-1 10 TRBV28 CASFNREAFF TGTGCCAGCTTTAACAGGGAGGCTTTCTTT
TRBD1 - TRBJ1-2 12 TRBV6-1 CASSPPRGDNTF TGTGCCAGCAGTCCCCCCAGGGGGGATAACACCTTC
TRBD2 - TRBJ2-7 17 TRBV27 CASSLIPASGFTYEQYF TGTGCCAGCAGTTTAATTCCGGCTAGCGGGTTTACCTACGAGCAGTACTTC
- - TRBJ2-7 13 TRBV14 CASGRDLTYEQYF TGTGCCAGCGGCCGGGACTTAACCTACGAGCAGTACTTC
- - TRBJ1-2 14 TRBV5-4 CASSLGGGAIGYTF TGTGCCAGCAGCTTGGGGGGCGGAGCTATTGGCTACACCTTC
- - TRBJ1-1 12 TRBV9 CASSVAYGEAFF TGTGCCAGCAGCGTAGCCTACGGTGAAGCTTTCTTT
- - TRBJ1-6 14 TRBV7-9 CASSLADADSPLHF TGTGCCAGCAGCTTGGCGGACGCGGATTCACCCCTCCACTTT
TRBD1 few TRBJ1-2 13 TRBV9 CASSEGQVVGYTF TGTGCCAGCAGCGAAGGACAGGTCGTGGGCTACACCTTC
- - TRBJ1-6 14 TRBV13 CASSQGRYNSPLHF TGTGCCAGCAGCCAGGGGAGGTATAATTCACCCCTCCACTTT
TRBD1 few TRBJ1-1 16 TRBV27 CASSFVGQGANTEAFF TGTGCCAGCAGTTTCGTGGGACAGGGGGCTAACACTGAAGCTTTCTTT
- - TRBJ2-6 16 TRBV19 CASIITGYSGANVLTF TGTGCCAGTATCATTACAGGGTACTCTGGGGCCAACGTCCTGACTTTC
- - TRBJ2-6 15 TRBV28 CASRPAASGANVLTF TGTGCCAGTCGACCGGCGGCTTCTGGGGCCAACGTCCTGACTTTC
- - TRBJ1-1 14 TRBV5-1 CASTRGPANAEAFF TGCGCCAGCACCCGCGGACCCGCGAACGCTGAAGCTTTCTTT
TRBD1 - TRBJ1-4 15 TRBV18 CASSPPTGGVEKLFF TGTGCCAGCTCACCTCCGACAGGGGGGGTTGAAAAACTGTTTTTT
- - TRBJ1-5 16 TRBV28 CASRPSAGRAGQPQHF TGTGCCAGCAGGCCCTCGGCAGGCCGGGCGGGTCAGCCCCAGCATTTT
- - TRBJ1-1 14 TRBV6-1 CASRSGTTNTEAFF TGTGCCAGCAGGTCCGGGACAACGAACACTGAAGCTTTCTTT
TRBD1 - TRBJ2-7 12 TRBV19 CASSRDRYEQYF TGTGCCAGTAGTCGGGACAGGTACGAGCAGTACTTC
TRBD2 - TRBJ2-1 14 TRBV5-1 CASSLLSTSGTQFF TGCGCCAGCAGCTTACTCTCGACTAGCGGGACTCAGTTCTTC
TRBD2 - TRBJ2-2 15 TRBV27 CASSTPSGNTGELFF TGTGCCAGCAGCACACCTAGCGGGAACACCGGGGAGCTGTTTTTT
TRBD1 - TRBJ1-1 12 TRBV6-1 CASQRQGSEAFF TGTGCCAGCCAACGACAGGGCTCTGAAGCTTTCTTT
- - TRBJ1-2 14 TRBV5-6 CASSSFGSNYGYTF TGTGCCAGCAGCTCATTTGGCTCTAACTATGGCTACACCTTC
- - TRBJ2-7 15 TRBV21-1 CASSKRGGHSYEQYF TGTGCCAGCAGCAAACGAGGCGGACACTCCTACGAGCAGTACTTC
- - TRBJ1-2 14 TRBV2 CASSSSGWGYGYTF TGTGCCAGCAGTTCCTCAGGTTGGGGCTATGGCTACACCTTC
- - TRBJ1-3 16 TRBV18 CASSPVTESSGNTIYF TGTGCCAGCTCACCGGTGACAGAGAGCTCTGGAAACACCATATATTTT
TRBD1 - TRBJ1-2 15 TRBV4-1 CASSQGDRESYGYTF TGCGCCAGCAGCCAAGGGGACAGGGAGAGCTATGGCTACACCTTC
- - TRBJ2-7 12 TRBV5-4 CASSPDNYEQYF TGTGCCAGCAGCCCAGACAACTACGAGCAGTACTTC
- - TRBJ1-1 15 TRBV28 CASSSQGSGGTEAFF TGTGCCAGCAGTTCGCAGGGGAGCGGCGGGACTGAAGCTTTCTTT
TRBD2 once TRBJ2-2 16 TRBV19 CASSLLAGSNTGELFF TGTGCCAGTAGTCTTCTAGCGGGTTCGAACACCGGGGAGCTGTTTTTT
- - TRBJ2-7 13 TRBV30 CAWSRGLSYEQYF TGTGCCTGGAGTCGGGGGTTGTCCTACGAGCAGTACTTC
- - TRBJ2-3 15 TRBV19 CASKTGTPLGDTQYF TGTGCCAGTAAAACCGGGACACCACTCGGGGATACGCAGTATTTT
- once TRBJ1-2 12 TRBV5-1 CASFDTGYGYTF TGCGCCAGCTTTGATACGGGCTATGGCTACACCTTC
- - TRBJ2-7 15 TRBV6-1 CASTTNPTGTYEQYF TGTGCCAGCACCACGAATCCCACAGGGACCTACGAGCAGTACTTC
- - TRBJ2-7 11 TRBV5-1 CASSYREKQYF TGCGCCAGCAGCTACCGGGAGAAGCAGTACTTC
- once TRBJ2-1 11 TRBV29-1 CSVIRDNEQFF TGCAGCGTTATACGGGACAATGAGCAGTTCTTC
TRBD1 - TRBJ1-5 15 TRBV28 CASNRGTGGNQPQHF TGTGCCAGCAACCGTGGGACAGGCGGAAATCAGCCCCAGCATTTT